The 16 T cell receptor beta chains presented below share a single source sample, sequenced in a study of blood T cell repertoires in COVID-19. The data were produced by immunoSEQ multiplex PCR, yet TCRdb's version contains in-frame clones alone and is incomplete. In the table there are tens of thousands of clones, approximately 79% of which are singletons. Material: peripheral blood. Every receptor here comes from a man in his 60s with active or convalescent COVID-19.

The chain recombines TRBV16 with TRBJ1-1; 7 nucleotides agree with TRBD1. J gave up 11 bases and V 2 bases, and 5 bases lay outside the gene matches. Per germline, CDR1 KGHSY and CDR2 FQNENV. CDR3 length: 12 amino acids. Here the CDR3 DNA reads TGTGCCAGCAGCCAAGGGACAGCCGGGGCTTTCTTT. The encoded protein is CASSQGTAGAFF.

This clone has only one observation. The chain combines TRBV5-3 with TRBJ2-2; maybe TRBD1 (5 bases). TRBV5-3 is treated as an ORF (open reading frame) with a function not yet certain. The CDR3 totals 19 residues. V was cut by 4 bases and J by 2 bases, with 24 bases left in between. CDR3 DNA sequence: TGTGCCAGAAGCCCGCCTACAGACAGTTATACAACTAACACCGGGGAGCTGTTTTTT. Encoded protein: CARSPPTDSYTTNTGELFF.

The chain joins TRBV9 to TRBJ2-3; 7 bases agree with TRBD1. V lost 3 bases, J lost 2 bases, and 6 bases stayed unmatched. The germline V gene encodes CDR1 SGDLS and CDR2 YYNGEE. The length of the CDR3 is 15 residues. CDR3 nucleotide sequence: TGTGCCAGCAGCGCCCGACAGGGTTTCACAGATACGCAGTATTTT. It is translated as CASSARQGFTDTQYF. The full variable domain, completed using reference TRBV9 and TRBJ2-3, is DSGVTQTPKHLITATGQRVTLRCSPRSGDLSVYWYQQSLDQGLQFLIQYYNGEERAKGNILERFSAQQFPDLHSELNLSSLELGDSALYFCASSARQGFTDTQYFGPGTRLTVL.

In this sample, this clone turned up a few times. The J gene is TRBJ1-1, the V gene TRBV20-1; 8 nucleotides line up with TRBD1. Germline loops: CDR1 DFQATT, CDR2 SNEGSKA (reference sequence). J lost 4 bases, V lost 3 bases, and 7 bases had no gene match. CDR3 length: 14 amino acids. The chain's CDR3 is CSASSGQDITEAFF. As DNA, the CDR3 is TGCAGTGCTAGTTCGGGACAGGACATCACTGAAGCTTTCTTT.

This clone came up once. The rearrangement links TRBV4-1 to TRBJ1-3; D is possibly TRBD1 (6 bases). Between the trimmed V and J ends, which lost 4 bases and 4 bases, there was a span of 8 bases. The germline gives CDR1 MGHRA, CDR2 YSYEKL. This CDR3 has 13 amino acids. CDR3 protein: CASSRQAGNTIYF. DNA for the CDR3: TGCGCCAGCAGCCGACAGGCCGGAAACACCATATATTTT.

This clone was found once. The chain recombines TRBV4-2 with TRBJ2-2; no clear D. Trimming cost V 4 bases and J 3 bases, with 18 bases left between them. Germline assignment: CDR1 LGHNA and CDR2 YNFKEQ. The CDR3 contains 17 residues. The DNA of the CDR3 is TGTGCCAGCAGCCTATCGAGATCCTTGAGGCACACCGGGGAGCTGTTTTTT. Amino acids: CASSLSRSLRHTGELFF.

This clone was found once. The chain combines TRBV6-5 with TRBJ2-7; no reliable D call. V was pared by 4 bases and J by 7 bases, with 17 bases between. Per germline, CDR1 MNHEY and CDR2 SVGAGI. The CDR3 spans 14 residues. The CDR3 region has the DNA TGTGCCAGCAGTTTCTCGACCCAACTCAGGGAGCAGTACTTC. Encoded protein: CASSFSTQLREQYF.

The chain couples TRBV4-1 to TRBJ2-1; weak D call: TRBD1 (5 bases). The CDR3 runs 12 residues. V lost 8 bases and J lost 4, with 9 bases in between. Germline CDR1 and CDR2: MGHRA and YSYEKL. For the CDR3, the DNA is TGCGCCAGCGGACGGACATACAATGAGCAGTTCTTC. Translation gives CASGRTYNEQFF.

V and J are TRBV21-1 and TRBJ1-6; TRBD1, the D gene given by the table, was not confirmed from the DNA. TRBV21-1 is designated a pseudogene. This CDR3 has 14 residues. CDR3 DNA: TGTGCCAGCAGCCACAGGGTCTTGAATTCACCCCTCCACTTT. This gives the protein CASSHRVLNSPLHF.

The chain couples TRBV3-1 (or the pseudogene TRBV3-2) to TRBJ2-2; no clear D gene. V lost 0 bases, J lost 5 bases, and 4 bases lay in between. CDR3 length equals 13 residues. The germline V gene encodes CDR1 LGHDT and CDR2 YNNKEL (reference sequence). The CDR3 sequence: CASSQEETGELFF. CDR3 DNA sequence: TGTGCCAGCAGCCAAGAGGAGACCGGGGAGCTGTTTTTT.

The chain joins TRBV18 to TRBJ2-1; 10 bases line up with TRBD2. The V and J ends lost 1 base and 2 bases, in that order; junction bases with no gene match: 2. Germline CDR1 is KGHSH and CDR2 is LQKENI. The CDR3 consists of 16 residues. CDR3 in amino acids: CASSPLTSGTYNEQFF. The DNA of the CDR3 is TGTGCCAGCTCACCACTAACTAGCGGGACCTACAATGAGCAGTTCTTC.

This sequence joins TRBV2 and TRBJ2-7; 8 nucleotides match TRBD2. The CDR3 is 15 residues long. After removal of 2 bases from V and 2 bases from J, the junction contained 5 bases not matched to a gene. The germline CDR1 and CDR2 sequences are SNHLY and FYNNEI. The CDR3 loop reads CASSESLAGPYEQYF. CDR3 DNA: TGTGCCAGCAGTGAAAGTCTAGCGGGTCCCTACGAGCAGTACTTC. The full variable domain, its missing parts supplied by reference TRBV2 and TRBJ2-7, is EPEVTQTPSHQVTQMGQEVILRCVPISNHLYFYWYRQILGQKVEFLVSFYNNEISEKSEIFDDQFSVERPDGSNFTLKIRSTKLEDSAMYFCASSESLAGPYEQYFGPGTRLTVT.

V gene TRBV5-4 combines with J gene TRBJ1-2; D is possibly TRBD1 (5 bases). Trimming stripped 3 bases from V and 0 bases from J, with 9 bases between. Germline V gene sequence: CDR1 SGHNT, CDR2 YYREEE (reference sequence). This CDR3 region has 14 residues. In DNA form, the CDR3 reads TGTGCCAGCAGCTCCACGACAGCTAACTATGGCTACACCTTC. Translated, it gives CASSSTTANYGYTF. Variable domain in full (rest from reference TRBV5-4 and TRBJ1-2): ETGVTQSPTHLIKTRGQQVTLRCSSQSGHNTVSWYQQALGQGPQFIFQYYREEENGRGNFPPRFSGLQFPNYSSELNVNALELDDSALYLCASSSTTANYGYTFGSGTRLTVV.

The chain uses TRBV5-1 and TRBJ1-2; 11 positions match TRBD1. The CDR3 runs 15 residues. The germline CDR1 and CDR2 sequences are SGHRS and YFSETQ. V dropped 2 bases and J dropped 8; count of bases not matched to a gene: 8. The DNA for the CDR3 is TGCGCCAGCAGCTTTGGCGGGACAGGGGGTGAGGGCTACACCTTC. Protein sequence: CASSFGGTGGEGYTF.

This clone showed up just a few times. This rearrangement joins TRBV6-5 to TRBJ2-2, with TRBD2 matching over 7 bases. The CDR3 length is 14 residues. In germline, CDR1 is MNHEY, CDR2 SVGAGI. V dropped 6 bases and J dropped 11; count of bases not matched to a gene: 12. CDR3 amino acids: CASSPGRAQSELFF. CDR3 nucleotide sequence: TGTGCCAGCAGCCCGGGGAGGGCGCAAAGCGAGCTGTTTTTT.

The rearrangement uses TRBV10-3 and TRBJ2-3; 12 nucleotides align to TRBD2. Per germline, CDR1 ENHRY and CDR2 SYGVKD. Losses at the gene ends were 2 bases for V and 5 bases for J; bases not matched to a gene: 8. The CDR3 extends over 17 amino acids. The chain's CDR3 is CAISEARLAGEGDTQYF. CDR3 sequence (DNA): TGTGCCATCAGTGAGGCGAGACTAGCGGGGGAGGGAGATACGCAGTATTTT.